This T cell receptor beta chain comes out of a study of immune cell composition in non-small cell lung cancer. CDR1 is SGHRS and CDR2 is YFSETQ in the germline V gene. This CDR3 comprises 14 residues. Trimming took off 4 bases at V and 9 bases at J, with 17 bases between the two ends. Normal lung was sampled as far from the tumour as possible, at least 3 cm. Frozen unsorted single-cell suspensions supplied the genomic DNA. The table came from immunoSEQ multiplex PCR; TCRdb's copy has only in-frame clones and leaves some out. The table shows 3,000 or so clones, with about 80% occurring only once. The sample taken for sequencing was non-adjacent lung tissue. The chain carries TRBV5-1 and TRBJ2-1; D uncertain. This sequence was found in a human donor with non-small cell lung cancer. CDR3 amino acids: CASSGSLGTSEQFF. DNA of the CDR3: TGCGCCAGCAGCGGGTCGCTAGGTACCAGTGAGCAGTTCTTC.